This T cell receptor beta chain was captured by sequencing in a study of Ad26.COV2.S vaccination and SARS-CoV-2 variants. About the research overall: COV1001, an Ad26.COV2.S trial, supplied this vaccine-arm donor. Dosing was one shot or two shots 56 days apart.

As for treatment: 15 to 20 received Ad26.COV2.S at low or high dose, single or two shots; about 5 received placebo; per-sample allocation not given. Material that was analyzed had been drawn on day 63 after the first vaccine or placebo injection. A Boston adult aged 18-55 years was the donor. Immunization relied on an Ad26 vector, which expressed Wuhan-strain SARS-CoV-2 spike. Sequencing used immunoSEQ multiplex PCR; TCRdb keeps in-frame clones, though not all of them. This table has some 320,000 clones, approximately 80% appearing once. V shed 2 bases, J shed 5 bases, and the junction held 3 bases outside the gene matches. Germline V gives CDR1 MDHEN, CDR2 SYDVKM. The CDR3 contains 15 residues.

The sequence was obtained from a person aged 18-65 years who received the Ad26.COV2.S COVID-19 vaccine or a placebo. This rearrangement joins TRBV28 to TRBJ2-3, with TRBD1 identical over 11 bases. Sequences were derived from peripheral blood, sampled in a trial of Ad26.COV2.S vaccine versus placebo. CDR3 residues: CASSLGTGGRDTQYF. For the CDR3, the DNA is TGTGCCAGCAGTTTAGGGACAGGGGGTCGAGATACGCAGTATTTT.